This TCR beta chain was captured by sequencing in a study of T cells expressing NK-cell markers. Study at large: The TCR beta repertoires were obtained from sorted CD3+CD56+NKG2C+, CD3+CD56+NKG2C- and CD3+CD56-NKG2C+ T cells. The eight sequenced donors comprised seven who were HCMV-seropositive and one who was seronegative. Study-wide findings and caveats: Clones of NKG2C+ T cells that had expanded were of unclear HCMV specificity.

Note on this clonotype: Its target is not known.

UMIs were included in TCR beta cDNA generated by 5'RACE template switching. For each CDR3 protein, TCRdb gives one entry from its re-call of the 5' RACE reads, without DNA. The table lists a few hundred thousand distinct CDR3 sequences, with over 1.1% in the top ten. Sequencing was performed on blood T cells: a sorted CD56 or NKG2C T cell subset, CD4+ or CD8+ T cells, or bulk PBMC T cells (not recorded which). This sequence originates from a woman aged 45 to 65 in good health.

Here the CDR3 reads CASREGQKAGELFF. This sequence joins TRBV6-5 and TRBJ2-2; without DNA, the TCRdb call of TRBD1 cannot be checked. The CDR3 runs to 14 residues. Germline CDR1 is MNHEY and CDR2 is SVGAGI.